This entry lists 5 T cell receptor beta chains sequenced from one sample in a study of blood T cell repertoires in COVID-19. The data were produced by immunoSEQ multiplex PCR, yet TCRdb's version contains in-frame clones alone and is incomplete. The sample lists 300,000 to 400,000 clones; 85% were seen once. What was sequenced was PBMCs or T cells enriched from blood (not recorded which). The receptors were gathered from a woman younger than 45 who had been exposed to COVID-19.

The chain couples TRBV7-9 to TRBJ1-4; 8 bases align to TRBD1. Losses at the gene ends were 4 bases for V and 6 bases for J; bases not matched to a gene: 4. The CDR3 extends over 14 amino acids. Germline CDR1 reads SEHNR; CDR2 reads FQNEAQ (reference sequence). The DNA of the CDR3 is TGTGCCAGCAGCTCAGGGACAGGACATGAAAAACTGTTTTTT. Encoded protein: CASSSGTGHEKLFF. Looking up the rest from reference TRBV7-9 and TRBJ1-4 gives the full variable domain: DTGVSQNPRHKITKRGQNVTFRCDPISEHNRLYWYRQTLGQGPEFLTYFQNEAQLEKSRLLSDRFSAERPKGSFSTLEIQRTEQGDSAMYLCASSSGTGHEKLFFGSGTQLSVL.

The chain recombines TRBV9 with TRBJ1-1; 9 bases match TRBD1. This CDR3 contains 14 residues. CDR1 is SGDLS and CDR2 is YYNGEE in the germline V gene. Trimming took 5 bases from V and 7 from J; bases not matched to a gene: 9. CDR3 nucleotides: TGTGCCAGCAGTGAAGTACCGGGACAGGGTGAAGCTTTCTTT. Translation: CASSEVPGQGEAFF.

This clone has a single count. V and J are TRBV4-1 and TRBJ2-7; D gene uncertain. Looked up from germline, CDR1 is MGHRA and CDR2 is YSYEKL. V was shortened by 3 bases and J by 4 bases, with 10 bases between the two germline ends. The CDR3 covers 13 residues. CDR3 in amino acids: CASSQTSKYEQYF. Written as DNA, the CDR3 is TGCGCCAGCAGCCAGACTTCCAAATACGAGCAGTACTTC.

The chain joins TRBV30 to TRBJ1-2; D unresolved. Germline V lookup: CDR1 GTSNPN, CDR2 SVGIG (reference sequence). This CDR3 is built from 12 residues. Trimming took 2 bases from V and 4 from J, leaving 8 bases between them. The CDR3 here is CAWSIGSYGYTF. The CDR3 DNA follows: TGTGCCTGGAGTATTGGCAGCTATGGCTACACCTTC.

This chain uses TRBV5-1 with TRBJ1-6; TRBD1 matches 10 bases. This CDR3 contains 15 residues. V was pared by 4 bases and J by 7 bases, with 5 bases of the junction left unmatched. CDR1 SGHRS and CDR2 YFSETQ come from the germline V gene. The CDR3 is CASSPGQGRNSPLHF. In DNA form, the CDR3 reads TGCGCCAGCAGCCCGGGACAGGGGCGGAATTCACCCCTCCACTTT. The complete variable domain, with remaining parts taken from reference TRBV5-1 and TRBJ1-6, reads KAGVTQTPRYLIKTRGQQVTLSCSPISGHRSVSWYQQTPGQGLQFLFEYFSETQRNKGNFPGRFSGRQFSNSRSEMNVSTLELGDSALYLCASSPGQGRNSPLHFGNGTRLTVT.